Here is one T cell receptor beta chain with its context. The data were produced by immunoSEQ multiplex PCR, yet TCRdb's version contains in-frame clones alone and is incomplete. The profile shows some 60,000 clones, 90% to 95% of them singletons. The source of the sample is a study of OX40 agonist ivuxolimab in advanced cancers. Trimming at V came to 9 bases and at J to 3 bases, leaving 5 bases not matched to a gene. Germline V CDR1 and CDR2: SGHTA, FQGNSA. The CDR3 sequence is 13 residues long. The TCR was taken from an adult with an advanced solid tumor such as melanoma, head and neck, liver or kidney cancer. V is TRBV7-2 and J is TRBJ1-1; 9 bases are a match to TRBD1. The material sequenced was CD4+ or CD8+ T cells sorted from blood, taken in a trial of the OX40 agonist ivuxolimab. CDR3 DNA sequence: TGTGCCAGAGGAGACAGGGGGGACACTGAAGCTTTCTTT. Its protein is CARGDRGDTEAFF.